The 14 T cell receptor beta chains presented below share a single source sample, sequenced in a study of PD-L1 blockade in urothelial cancer. Time point described: pretreatment peripheral blood. Clones were sequenced by immunoSEQ multiplex PCR, and TCRdb holds only the in-frame ones, with some missing. Found here are tens of thousands of clones, 85% of them singletons; the top ten hold about 6.2%. The sample was PBMCs, taken around atezolizumab (anti-PD-L1) treatment. These receptors were obtained from a man between 40 and 49 years old with urothelial cancer.

The gene calls are TRBV5-1 and TRBJ2-4; 7 bases are a match to TRBD1. CDR3 length: 18 amino acids. Unmatched junction bases numbered 15, after V lost 3 bases and J lost 3 bases. CDR1 is SGHRS, CDR2 YFSETQ, per germline. Here the CDR3 DNA reads TGCGCCAGCAGCTCCCCTACCGGGACAGACTGGAGCAAAAACATTCAGTACTTC. Translated, it gives CASSSPTGTDWSKNIQYF.

The rearrangement uses TRBV4-1 and TRBJ2-3, with a weak D call TRBD2 (6 bases). Trimming shortened V by 1 base and J by 0 bases, and 17 bases separated the two germline ends. Germline lookup yields CDR1 MGHRA and CDR2 YSYEKL. The CDR3 has 18 residues. CDR3 loop: CASSQVRWRGASTDTQYF. As DNA, the CDR3 is TGCGCCAGCAGCCAAGTTAGATGGCGGGGTGCTAGCACAGATACGCAGTATTTT.

The gene calls are TRBV29-1 and TRBJ1-2; 12 positions match TRBD1. Per the germline V gene, CDR1 is SQVTM and CDR2 is ANQGSEA. The CDR3 has 16 amino acids. The J segment lost 8 bases and the V segment lost 3 bases, leaving 13 bases of the junction unmatched. The DNA of the CDR3 is TGCAGCGTTGATTCCCAGCCGGGACAGGGGGCGAGAGGCTACACCTTC. Its translation: CSVDSQPGQGARGYTF.

The V call is TRBV27, the J call TRBJ1-2; D might be TRBD1 (5 bases). The CDR3 extends over 15 amino acids. Germline V lookup: CDR1 MNHEY, CDR2 SMNVEV (reference sequence). V was clipped by 5 bases and J by 2 bases, with 15 bases between them. The CDR3 DNA reads as TGTGCCAGCAGTACCCTACAGGAGGGGAACTATGGCTACACCTTC. It translates to CASSTLQEGNYGYTF.

This chain links TRBV19 with TRBJ2-3; D might be TRBD2 (5 bases). CDR3 size: 15 residues. The germline V gene has CDR1 LNHDA and CDR2 SQIVND (reference sequence). Between the trimmed V and J ends, which lost 5 bases and 0 bases, there was a span of 12 bases. CDR3 DNA: TGTGCCAGTAGTCCTAGACGGGGTAGCACAGATACGCAGTATTTT. Translation: CASSPRRGSTDTQYF.

The chain links TRBV5-6 to TRBJ2-5; 8 nucleotides align to TRBD2. CDR3 length: 15 residues. Germline V gene data show CDR1 as SGHDT and CDR2 as YYEEEE. J was trimmed by 4 bases and V by 4 bases; bases with no gene match: 9. DNA for the CDR3: TGTGCCAGCAGCCCTACGCGGGGGGTCGGAGAGACCCAGTACTTC. This encodes CASSPTRGVGETQYF.

This chain links TRBV4-2 with TRBJ2-5; 10 nucleotides match TRBD2. Germline V CDR1 and CDR2: LGHNA, YNFKEQ. This CDR3 spans 19 amino acids. Germline trimming cut 0 bases from V and 4 bases from J; bases unmatched to any gene: 14. CDR3 sequence: CASSQDGLHLAGGGETQYF. In DNA, the CDR3 is TGTGCCAGCAGCCAAGATGGCCTCCATTTAGCGGGAGGTGGAGAGACCCAGTACTTC.

The CDR3 is CASSRQTNTEAFF. The CDR3 coding sequence is TGTGCCAGCAGTCGACAGACAAACACTGAAGCTTTCTTT. V is TRBV6-6 and J is TRBJ1-1; D might be TRBD1 (5 bases). Trimming left V 5 bases short and J 2 bases short, with 9 bases between. CDR3 size: 13 residues. Per the germline V gene, CDR1 is MNHNY and CDR2 is SVGAGI (reference sequence).

This clone was recorded only once. V is TRBV29-1 and J is TRBJ1-1; D unresolved. Between the trimmed V and J ends, which lost 0 bases and 0 bases, there was a span of 5 bases. Germline assignment: CDR1 SQVTM and CDR2 ANQGSEA. This CDR3 region has 13 residues. The DNA for the CDR3 is TGCAGCGTTGAAGACACGGTGAACACTGAAGCTTTCTTT. It translates to CSVEDTVNTEAFF.

CDR3 coding DNA: TGTGCCAGCACCCCCGGGGACAGTGGAAACGAGCAGTACTTC. This codes for CASTPGDSGNEQYF. This chain links TRBV27 with TRBJ2-7, with TRBD1 identical over 7 bases. The ends lost 7 bases at V and 5 bases at J; junction bases unmatched: 11. This CDR3 comprises 14 residues. Germline CDR1 and CDR2: MNHEY and SMNVEV (reference sequence).

The genes are TRBV5-1 and TRBJ2-7; 7 bases map to TRBD2. Germline V gene lookup returns CDR1 SGHRS and CDR2 YFSETQ. After removal of 0 bases from V and 3 bases from J, the junction contained 3 bases not matched to a gene. This CDR3 is built from 14 residues. The DNA of the CDR3 is TGCGCCAGCAGCTTGGGAGGCGGGAGCTACGAGCAGTACTTC. This gives the protein CASSLGGGSYEQYF.

The chain uses TRBV4-2 and TRBJ2-3; D not resolved. Trimming removed 0 bases from V and 1 base from J, with 14 bases in between. From germline, CDR1 is LGHNA and CDR2 YNFKEQ. The CDR3 contains 17 residues. CDR3 in DNA: TGTGCCAGCAGCCAAGATCGGAACAGATGGGGCACAGATACGCAGTATTTT. Its protein product is CASSQDRNRWGTDTQYF.

V is TRBV5-6 and J is TRBJ2-1; 8 bases are a match to TRBD2. Germline loops: CDR1 SGHDT, CDR2 YYEEEE. Unmatched junction bases numbered 9, after V lost 6 bases and J lost 4 bases. CDR3 length equals 15 residues. The CDR3: CASNTRERGYNEQFF. The DNA of the CDR3 is TGTGCCAGCAATACCCGGGAGCGGGGGTACAATGAGCAGTTCTTC.

The V and J genes are TRBV6-6 and TRBJ1-3; TRBD1 aligns across 7 bases. This CDR3 has 16 residues. In germline, CDR1 is MNHNY, CDR2 SVGAGI (reference sequence). The V and J ends lost 6 bases and 0 bases, in that order; junction bases with no gene match: 8. CDR3 bases: TGTGCCAGCAGGTCGACAGGGCAGGTCTCTGGAAACACCATATATTTT. Amino acids: CASRSTGQVSGNTIYF.